One sample yielded the 8 T cell receptor beta chains listed below, sequenced in a study of T cell changes during pregnancy in multiple sclerosis. Libraries were prepared by immunoSEQ multiplex PCR; TCRdb keeps only in-frame clonotypes and omits some of them. This sample has over 35,000 clones, with roughly nine tenths found just once. The source material was CD4+ T cells from peripheral blood mononuclear cells, sampled in the second trimester of pregnancy. The receptors here all came from a female donor in good health, enrolled as a control in a pregnancy study.

This chain joins TRBV9 and TRBJ1-2; 7 bases match TRBD1. This CDR3 spans 15 amino acids. CDR1 SGDLS and CDR2 YYNGEE come from the germline V gene. J gave up 3 bases and V 0 bases, and 5 bases lay outside the gene matches. CDR3: CASSVATGDDYGYTF. As DNA, the CDR3 is TGTGCCAGCAGCGTAGCTACAGGGGACGACTATGGCTACACCTTC.

The chain joins TRBV7-2 to TRBJ2-7, with D hard to call. CDR1 is SGHTA and CDR2 is FQGNSA in the germline V gene. V was trimmed by 2 bases and J by 7 bases, leaving 12 bases between them. The CDR3 spans 13 residues. CDR3 in amino acids: CASSLYGATEQYF. CDR3 in DNA: TGTGCCAGCAGCTTATATGGTGCTACGGAGCAGTACTTC.

The V gene is TRBV5-4, the J gene TRBJ2-1, with a tentative D call TRBD2 (5 bases). The germline V gene encodes CDR1 SGHNT and CDR2 YYREEE (reference sequence). The CDR3 sequence is 14 residues long. V was clipped by 4 bases and J by 5 bases, with 13 bases between them. The CDR3 DNA reads TGTGCCAGCAGCCCGGAGGTCGGCCACAATGAGCAGTTCTTC. It translates to CASSPEVGHNEQFF.

This clone was detected only once. This chain connects TRBV25-1 to TRBJ1-4; weak D call: TRBD1 (5 bases). Trimming shortened V by 3 bases and J by 4 bases, and 9 bases separated the two germline ends. CDR1 MGHDK and CDR2 SYGVNS come from the germline V gene. This CDR3 comprises 14 residues. This CDR3 reads CASSDQGLNEKLFF. As DNA, the CDR3 is TGTGCCAGCAGTGACCAGGGTCTTAATGAAAAACTGTTTTTT.

Only one count was recorded for this clone. The chain has TRBV7-6 and TRBJ1-4, with D unclear. This CDR3 has 17 amino acids. Germline CDR1 and CDR2: SGHVS and FNYEAQ. The V and J ends lost 5 bases and 1 base respectively, with 17 bases between them. CDR3 amino acids: CASSPYSSLRTNEKLFF. CDR3 DNA sequence: TGTGCCAGCAGCCCGTACAGTTCCCTTAGAACTAATGAAAAACTGTTTTTT.

V and J are TRBV5-1 and TRBJ2-3, with 13 bases fitting TRBD2. The trim removed 3 bases at V and 6 bases at J, leaving 4 bases unmatched. This CDR3 comprises 15 residues. Germline V lookup: CDR1 SGHRS, CDR2 YFSETQ. In DNA form, the CDR3 reads TGCGCCAGCAGCTCCGGACTAGCGGGGGCTGATACGCAGTATTTT. Its translation: CASSSGLAGADTQYF.

The V call is TRBV6-5, the J call TRBJ1-2, with 10 nucleotides matching TRBD1. The V segment lost 8 bases and the J segment 1 base; nucleotides outside the gene matches: 4. Looked up from germline, CDR1 is MNHEY and CDR2 is SVGAGI. The CDR3 length is 14 residues. The CDR3 sequence: CASGRTGGNYGYTF. CDR3 DNA sequence: TGTGCCAGCGGCCGGACAGGGGGTAACTATGGCTACACCTTC.

This rearrangement joins TRBV10-3 to TRBJ2-3; D possibly corresponds to TRBD1 (5 bases). The CDR3 is 14 residues long. V was cut by 7 bases and J by 2 bases, with 13 bases left in between. Germline CDR1 ENHRY, CDR2 SYGVKD. The CDR3, as DNA: TGTGCCATCACTGGGGCCTATGCCACAGATACGCAGTATTTT. It codes for CAITGAYATDTQYF.